Shown below are 16 T cell receptor beta chains from a single sample sequenced in a study of cytomegalovirus exposure and HLA in healthy donors. The PCR had 60 Vbeta and 13 Jbeta primers. Data came from immunoSEQ multiplex PCR; TCRdb stores just in-frame clones and leaves some out. The sample holds more than 80,000 clones; more than 70% are singletons and the top ten take 15% to 20%. Input material: PBMCs. The receptors derive from an older woman in good health and CMV-seropositive.

This clone occurred once. V and J are TRBV15 and TRBJ1-2; perhaps TRBD1 as D (6 bases). This CDR3 has 14 amino acids. Per germline, CDR1 LNHNV and CDR2 YYDKDF (reference sequence). V shed 2 bases and J shed 9 bases, with 16 bases lying between them. As DNA, the CDR3 is TGTGCCACCAGCAGACGAGGACAGCCCGTGAGCTACACCTTC. Protein sequence: CATSRRGQPVSYTF. The full variable domain, its missing parts supplied by reference TRBV15 and TRBJ1-2, is DAMVIQNPRYQVTQFGKPVTLSCSQTLNHNVMYWYQQKSSQAPKLLFHYYDKDFNNEADTPDNFQSRRPNTSFCFLDIRSPGLGDTAMYLCATSRRGQPVSYTFGSGTRLTVV.

J is TRBJ2-5 and V is TRBV28, with 14 bases identical to TRBD2. This CDR3 comprises 16 residues. Trimming took 5 bases from V and 5 from J; bases not matched to a gene: 7. In germline, CDR1 is MDHEN, CDR2 SYDVKM. The CDR3 region has the DNA TGTGCCAGCAGTCCCGGACTAGCGGGAGGTGATGAGACCCAGTACTTC. This translates into CASSPGLAGGDETQYF.

This rearrangement joins TRBV5-1 to TRBJ2-7; TRBD1 matches 9 bases. The V and J ends lost 5 bases and 2 bases, in that order; junction bases with no gene match: 8. This CDR3 spans 15 amino acids. Germline assignment: CDR1 SGHRS and CDR2 YFSETQ. In nucleotides, the CDR3 is TGCGCCAGCAGGTACGGGGGGACAGGGCCCTACGAGCAGTACTTC. Translated, it gives CASRYGGTGPYEQYF.

The gene calls are TRBV19 and TRBJ2-2; weak D call: TRBD1 (6 bases). The CDR3 runs 13 residues. The germline CDR1 and CDR2 sequences are LNHDA and SQIVND (reference sequence). The germline V and J ends were trimmed by 9 bases and 7 bases, with 15 bases remaining between them. CDR3 sequence (DNA): TGTGCCAGCGCTAGTCAGGGGCTCGGGGAGCTGTTTTTT. Translation: CASASQGLGELFF.

The chain couples TRBV30 to TRBJ2-7, with 7 nucleotides matching TRBD2. CDR3 size: 14 residues. Germline V gene lookup returns CDR1 GTSNPN and CDR2 SVGIG (reference sequence). Losses at the gene ends were 6 bases for V and 2 bases for J; bases not matched to a gene: 10. The CDR3 sequence: CACAGLAVTYEQYF. The CDR3 nucleotides are TGTGCCTGCGCGGGGCTAGCGGTAACCTACGAGCAGTACTTC.

The chain couples TRBV4-2 to TRBJ1-2; 12 nucleotides agree with TRBD1. Germline assignment: CDR1 LGHNA and CDR2 YNFKEQ. CDR3 length: 15 residues. V shed 3 bases and J 7 bases; nucleotides not matched to a gene: 6. Here the CDR3 DNA reads TGTGCCAGCAGCCAGACCGGGACAGGGGGCTTTGGCTACACCTTC. Protein: CASSQTGTGGFGYTF.

The chain has TRBV19 and TRBJ2-7, with D unresolved. Germline values: CDR1 LNHDA, CDR2 SQIVND (reference sequence). V gave up 2 bases and J gave up 3 bases, with 11 bases separating them. CDR3 size: 14 residues. CDR3 in amino acids: CASSIQTDFYEQYF. The CDR3, as DNA: TGTGCCAGTAGTATACAGACTGATTTCTACGAGCAGTACTTC.

The chain is built from TRBV28 and TRBJ1-2, with D possibly TRBD1 on 5 matching bases. CDR3 length: 15 amino acids. Trimming took off 7 bases at V and 1 base at J, with 16 bases between the two ends. Germline V gives CDR1 MDHEN, CDR2 SYDVKM. CDR3: CASTPGGRSNYGYTF. DNA of the CDR3: TGTGCCAGCACCCCCGGGGGACGGAGTAACTATGGCTACACCTTC.

The chain links TRBV5-8 to TRBJ1-1, with D possibly being TRBD1 (5 bases). The germline V and J ends were trimmed by 2 bases and 0 bases, with 14 bases remaining between them. Germline CDR1 reads SGHTS; CDR2 reads YDEGEE. The length of the CDR3 is 16 residues. This CDR3 reads CASSLGRRGMNTEAFF. As DNA, the CDR3 is TGTGCCAGCAGCTTAGGTAGACGGGGGATGAACACTGAAGCTTTCTTT.

The chain carries TRBV27 and TRBJ2-7, with TRBD2 matching 8 bases. V lost 2 bases to trimming and J lost 1 base; unmatched junction nucleotides: 13. The CDR3 has 18 amino acids. In germline, CDR1 is MNHEY, CDR2 SMNVEV (reference sequence). This CDR3 reads CASSLSRGGGGLSYEQYF. The CDR3 nucleotides read TGTGCCAGCAGTTTAAGCCGGGGGGGCGGAGGACTTTCCTACGAGCAGTACTTC.

The rearrangement uses TRBV19 and TRBJ2-5; tentative D call: TRBD1 (5 bases). Germline V gene data show CDR1 as LNHDA and CDR2 as SQIVND (reference sequence). V was clipped by 5 bases and J by 5 bases, with 9 bases between them. The CDR3 runs 12 residues. The CDR3 region has the DNA TGTGCCAGTAGTCAGGGTAGGGAGACCCAGTACTTC. Translating it yields CASSQGRETQYF. Full variable domain (missing parts from reference TRBV19 and TRBJ2-5): DGGITQSPKYLFRKEGQNVTLSCEQNLNHDAMYWYRQDPGQGLRLIYYSQIVNDFQKGDIAEGYSVSREKKESFPLTVTSAQKNPTAFYLCASSQGRETQYFGPGTRLLVL.

This chain joins TRBV6-5 and TRBJ2-1; D perhaps matches TRBD2 (5 bases). This CDR3 has 11 residues. V was pared by 2 bases and J by 9 bases, with 5 bases between. Germline V gene data show CDR1 as MNHEY and CDR2 as SVGAGI. DNA for the CDR3: TGTGCCAGCAGTTACGCGGGTGAGCAGTTCTTC. As protein: CASSYAGEQFF.

V is TRBV21-1 and J is TRBJ2-3; the table's D call TRBD2 went unverified against the DNA. TRBV21-1 is a pseudogene. The CDR3 spans 16 residues. The CDR3 nucleotides are TGTGCCAGCAGCAAAGTCCCGGGAGGAAGGGCAGATACGCAGTATTTT. It translates to CASSKVPGGRADTQYF.

This clone was seen more than once but under ten times. V gene TRBV9 combines with J gene TRBJ2-2; D call uncertain. CDR1 SGDLS and CDR2 YYNGEE come from the germline V gene. This CDR3 comprises 14 residues. V was shortened by 3 bases and J by 1 base, with 7 bases between the two germline ends. The CDR3 spells CASSDRQNTGELFF. In nucleotides, the CDR3 is TGTGCCAGCAGCGACCGACAGAACACCGGGGAGCTGTTTTTT.

The chain is built from TRBV28 and TRBJ1-3; 8 nucleotides align to TRBD1. CDR1 and CDR2 from the germline V gene are MDHEN and SYDVKM. J gave up 1 base and V 5 bases, and 4 bases lay outside the gene matches. CDR3 length: 15 amino acids. The chain's CDR3 is CASSQRTGSGNTIYF. The CDR3 region has the DNA TGTGCCAGCAGTCAGCGGACAGGGTCTGGAAACACCATATATTTT.

The chain employs TRBV28 and TRBJ1-2; 8 nucleotides agree with TRBD1. Germline loops: CDR1 MDHEN, CDR2 SYDVKM. Germline trimming cut 3 bases from V and 3 bases from J; bases unmatched to any gene: 9. The CDR3 length is 16 residues. This chain's CDR3 is CASSFASGTGDYGYTF. The CDR3 DNA follows: TGTGCCAGCAGTTTCGCCTCCGGGACAGGCGACTATGGCTACACCTTC.